This passage covers 26 T cell receptor beta chains from one sample sequenced in a study of cytomegalovirus exposure and HLA in healthy donors. PCR used 60 Vbeta primers and 13 Jbeta primers. Some clones are missing from TCRdb's copy, which holds only in-frame ones; the method was immunoSEQ multiplex PCR. The sample has around 110,000 clones, roughly three fifths seen once. The material sequenced was PBMCs. The source is a woman in her thirties or forties in good health and CMV-seropositive.

The chain uses TRBV19 and TRBJ2-3; 11 positions agree with TRBD2. Looked up from germline, CDR1 is LNHDA and CDR2 is SQIVND (reference sequence). Trimming removed 6 bases from V and 5 bases from J; junction bases left unmatched: 16. This CDR3 region has 18 residues. CDR3: CASSLLLVAGGRGDTQYF. The CDR3 coding sequence is TGTGCCAGTAGCCTCCTACTGGTAGCGGGAGGGCGAGGAGATACGCAGTATTTT.

This clone was detected only a few times. The chain carries TRBV18 and TRBJ2-3, with TRBD1 identical over 7 bases. Trimming removed 6 bases from V and 0 bases from J; junction bases left unmatched: 9. Germline V gives CDR1 KGHSH, CDR2 LQKENI. CDR3 length: 16 residues. CDR3 loop: CASSLQTGASTDTQYF. The CDR3 DNA reads TGTGCCAGCTCCCTCCAAACAGGGGCTAGCACAGATACGCAGTATTTT.

The J gene is TRBJ2-7, the V gene TRBV7-6; tentative D call: TRBD1 (5 bases). V lost 5 bases and J lost 3, with 11 bases in between. The CDR3 covers 13 residues. Looked up from germline, CDR1 is SGHVS and CDR2 is FNYEAQ. The CDR3 sequence: CASSLGLGYEQYF. DNA for the CDR3: TGTGCCAGCAGCCTGGGGCTTGGCTACGAGCAGTACTTC.

The chain joins TRBV7-9 to TRBJ2-7, with 7 bases lining up with TRBD1. The CDR3 is made up of 14 amino acids. Looked up from germline, CDR1 is SEHNR and CDR2 is FQNEAQ (reference sequence). V shed 5 bases, J shed 4 bases, and the junction held 8 bases outside the gene matches. The CDR3 coding sequence is TGTGCCAGCAGCCCGGGACAGTTCCCTTACGAGCAGTACTTC. Its translation: CASSPGQFPYEQYF.

This clone came up a few times. This chain links TRBV4-3 with TRBJ2-1, with 8 positions matching TRBD1. Germline-derived CDR1 and CDR2 are LGHNA and YSLEER. The CDR3 consists of 15 residues. V shed 1 base and J 5 bases; nucleotides not matched to a gene: 4. CDR3 amino acids: CASSQAGQVNNEQFF. CDR3 in DNA: TGCGCCAGCAGCCAAGCGGGACAGGTCAACAATGAGCAGTTCTTC.

J is TRBJ2-1 and V is TRBV27; perhaps TRBD1 as D (6 bases). The CDR3 is 13 amino acids. V was clipped by 5 bases and J by 8 bases, with 13 bases between them. CDR1 is MNHEY and CDR2 is SMNVEV in the germline V gene (reference sequence). The CDR3 region has the DNA TGTGCCAGCAGTCCGACAGGATATTATGAGCAGTTCTTC. Translating gives CASSPTGYYEQFF.

The rearrangement links TRBV28 to TRBJ1-1, with 9 bases matching TRBD1. Germline V gene lookup returns CDR1 MDHEN and CDR2 SYDVKM. V lost 5 bases to trimming and J lost 3 bases; unmatched junction nucleotides: 7. This CDR3 region has 15 residues. This CDR3 reads CASSLTQGADTEAFF. DNA for the CDR3: TGTGCCAGCAGTCTGACACAGGGGGCGGACACTGAAGCTTTCTTT.

The V call is TRBV29-1, the J call TRBJ2-1; D is possibly TRBD1 (5 bases). The germline V gene has CDR1 SQVTM and CDR2 ANQGSEA. The CDR3 consists of 12 residues. Between the trimmed V and J ends, which lost 6 bases and 5 bases, there was a span of 11 bases. CDR3 in amino acids: CSVSRQNNEQFF. DNA for the CDR3: TGCAGCGTAAGCAGACAGAACAATGAGCAGTTCTTC.

The chain combines TRBV19 with TRBJ2-3; D remains ambiguous. The CDR3 has 14 amino acids. Germline CDR1 is LNHDA and CDR2 is SQIVND (reference sequence). Trimming pared 5 bases from V and 2 bases from J, leaving 11 bases between. The DNA of the CDR3 is TGTGCCAGTAGTGGAAAACAGTCCACAGATACGCAGTATTTT. It specifies CASSGKQSTDTQYF.

The chain employs TRBV5-1 and TRBJ2-7; D is possibly TRBD1 (5 bases). Germline loops: CDR1 SGHRS, CDR2 YFSETQ. The germline V and J ends were trimmed by 3 bases and 4 bases, with 17 bases remaining between them. The CDR3 covers 15 residues. The CDR3 nucleotides read TGCGCCAGCAGCTCGAAACACAGGAGCCGGTACGAGCAGTACTTC. Protein: CASSSKHRSRYEQYF.

This chain connects TRBV2 to TRBJ2-7, with 10 nucleotides matching TRBD2. The CDR3 loop spans 15 amino acids. Germline lookup yields CDR1 SNHLY and CDR2 FYNNEI. Unmatched junction bases numbered 12, after V lost 7 bases and J lost 6 bases. The CDR3 sequence: CASILGLASVGEQYF. The CDR3 DNA is TGTGCCAGCATATTGGGACTAGCGAGCGTTGGCGAGCAGTACTTC.

The chain uses TRBV18 and TRBJ1-1; D is uncertain. There are 14 residues in the CDR3. Germline V gene data show CDR1 as KGHSH and CDR2 as LQKENI. Trimming left V 3 bases short and J 1 base short, with 9 bases between. The CDR3 coding sequence is TGTGCCAGCTCACCCCCCCGGGGGAACACTGAAGCTTTCTTT. Translated, it gives CASSPPRGNTEAFF.

The chain links TRBV7-2 to TRBJ2-5; the D is unclear. CDR1 is SGHTA and CDR2 is FQGNSA in the germline V gene. The V end was cut by 5 bases, the J end by 1 base, with 8 bases between. The CDR3 covers 13 residues. The CDR3 is CASSDSGQETQYF. CDR3 nucleotide sequence: TGTGCCAGCAGCGATAGTGGCCAAGAGACCCAGTACTTC.

The chain combines TRBV18 with TRBJ1-1; D perhaps matches TRBD1 (5 bases). Deletions cut 6 bases from V and 1 base from J, with 9 bases between. Germline-derived CDR1 and CDR2 are KGHSH and LQKENI. The CDR3 totals 13 residues. CDR3 sequence: CASSGGENTEAFF. The DNA of the CDR3 is TGTGCCAGCTCGGGGGGGGAGAACACTGAAGCTTTCTTT.

V and J are TRBV5-4 and TRBJ2-1; 9 nucleotides agree with TRBD2. There are 16 residues in the CDR3. The V and J ends lost 3 bases and 8 bases, in that order; junction bases with no gene match: 12. Germline V gene sequence: CDR1 SGHNT, CDR2 YYREEE (reference sequence). CDR3 residues: CASSWRGGRATDEQFF. CDR3 coding DNA: TGTGCCAGCAGCTGGAGGGGCGGGAGGGCCACCGATGAGCAGTTCTTC.

The genes are TRBV9 and TRBJ1-5; D is unresolved. The germline CDR1 and CDR2 sequences are SGDLS and YYNGEE. The CDR3 spans 14 residues. V dropped 0 bases and J dropped 7 bases, with 11 bases sitting between them. CDR3: CASSVDGRRQPQHF. The CDR3 DNA is TGTGCCAGCAGCGTAGACGGGAGAAGGCAGCCCCAGCATTTT.

The chain couples TRBV28 to TRBJ2-5, with 9 bases identical to TRBD2. The ends lost 3 bases at V and 5 bases at J; junction bases unmatched: 16. The CDR3 has 18 amino acids. CDR1 is MDHEN and CDR2 is SYDVKM in the germline V gene. The CDR3 region has the DNA TGTGCCAGCAGTTTGGGCGGGAGGGCCTTTATCACCAAGGAGACCCAGTACTTC. Protein sequence: CASSLGGRAFITKETQYF.

The chain has TRBV5-1 and TRBJ1-1, with 7 nucleotides matching TRBD1. CDR1 and CDR2 from the germline V gene are SGHRS and YFSETQ. This CDR3 is built from 17 residues. V lost 0 bases and J lost 4; bases outside the gene matches: 12. CDR3 DNA sequence: TGCGCCAGCAGCTTGGCACTTAAGAGACAGGGTACCACTGAAGCTTTCTTT. Its protein product is CASSLALKRQGTTEAFF. The complete variable domain, with remaining parts taken from reference TRBV5-1 and TRBJ1-1, reads KAGVTQTPRYLIKTRGQQVTLSCSPISGHRSVSWYQQTPGQGLQFLFEYFSETQRNKGNFPGRFSGRQFSNSRSEMNVSTLELGDSALYLCASSLALKRQGTTEAFFGQGTRLTVV.

This chain joins TRBV5-5 and TRBJ2-7; the D is unclear. Trimming shortened V by 0 bases and J by 0 bases, and 10 bases separated the two germline ends. The CDR3 contains 15 residues. The germline V gene has CDR1 SGHKS and CDR2 YYEKEE (reference sequence). CDR3 amino acids: CASSLGQVVSYEQYF. As DNA, the CDR3 is TGTGCCAGCAGCTTGGGGCAGGTTGTCTCCTACGAGCAGTACTTC.

The chain is built from TRBV5-1 and TRBJ1-2, with a weak D call TRBD1 (6 bases). Per germline, CDR1 SGHRS and CDR2 YFSETQ. This CDR3 is 16 amino acids long. V lost 0 bases, J lost 10 bases, and 22 bases lay in between. In nucleotides, the CDR3 is TGCGCCAGCAGCTTGGCACAGGGTCGGGCCAGCGTGGACTACACCTTC. It encodes CASSLAQGRASVDYTF.

The chain couples TRBV18 to TRBJ2-1; TRBD2 matches at 9 bases. Germline V gene sequence: CDR1 KGHSH, CDR2 LQKENI. The V and J ends lost 2 bases and 9 bases, in that order; junction bases with no gene match: 5. The CDR3 sequence is 14 residues long. The CDR3 nucleotides read TGTGCCAGCTCACCAAATAGCGGGAGTGGTGAGCAGTTCTTC. It translates to CASSPNSGSGEQFF.

This clone was seen a single time. The chain couples TRBV11-2 to TRBJ1-1, with D possibly being TRBD1 (5 bases). CDR3 length: 13 residues. The germline V and J ends were trimmed by 5 bases and 7 bases, with 14 bases remaining between them. Germline loops: CDR1 SGHAT, CDR2 FQNNGV. CDR3 region: CASSASGVGEAFF. The CDR3 DNA follows: TGTGCCAGCAGCGCGTCGGGGGTCGGTGAAGCTTTCTTT.

The DNA of the CDR3 is TGCACCAGCAGCGTAGAATTACTTCTACACAATGAGCAGTTCTTC. Its protein product is CTSSVELLLHNEQFF. The V and J genes are TRBV1 and TRBJ2-1; TRBD2, as called in the table, went unchecked against the DNA. TRBV1 is labeled a pseudogene. The CDR3 has 15 amino acids.

This chain uses TRBV9 with TRBJ2-6; weak D call: TRBD1 (5 bases). CDR3 length: 15 residues. Germline assignment: CDR1 SGDLS and CDR2 YYNGEE. With 0 bases removed from V and 5 bases from J, the gap between germline ends came to 9 bases. This CDR3 reads CASSVGGVRANVLTF. For the CDR3, the DNA is TGTGCCAGCAGCGTAGGGGGCGTTAGGGCCAACGTCCTGACTTTC.

The table lists this clone with a count of one. The chain links TRBV6-5 to TRBJ2-5; 11 bases align to TRBD1. The DNA end is more similar to TRBJ2-7, so the J call may be wrong. CDR1 MNHEY and CDR2 SVGAGI come from the germline V gene. This CDR3 is 14 amino acids long. The CDR3 DNA sequence: TGTGCCAGCAGTTCGGACAGGGGGCAACACGAGCAGTACTTC. Its translation: CASSSDRGQHEQYF.

V usage is TRBV29-1 and J usage is TRBJ1-5; D possibly corresponds to TRBD1 (5 bases). The germline V and J ends were trimmed by 6 bases and 2 bases, with 11 bases remaining between them. The CDR3 has 13 amino acids. CDR1 is SQVTM and CDR2 is ANQGSEA in the germline V gene. CDR3 sequence reads: CSVGGAGNQPQHF. The CDR3 region has the DNA TGCAGCGTCGGGGGAGCAGGCAATCAGCCCCAGCATTTT.